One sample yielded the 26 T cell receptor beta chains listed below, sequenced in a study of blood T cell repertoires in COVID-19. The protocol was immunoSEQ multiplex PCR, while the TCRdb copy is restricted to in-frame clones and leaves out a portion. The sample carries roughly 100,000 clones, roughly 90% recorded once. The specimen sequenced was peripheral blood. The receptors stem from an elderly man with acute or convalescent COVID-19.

The CDR3 DNA follows: TGTGCCAGCAGGCCTCCCCGGGGAGCTAACTATGGCTACACCTTC. This gives the protein CASRPPRGANYGYTF. This rearrangement joins TRBV28 to TRBJ1-2, with no clear D. From germline, CDR1 is MDHEN and CDR2 SYDVKM. This CDR3 is 15 amino acids long. Trimming removed 6 bases from V and 0 bases from J, with 14 bases in between.

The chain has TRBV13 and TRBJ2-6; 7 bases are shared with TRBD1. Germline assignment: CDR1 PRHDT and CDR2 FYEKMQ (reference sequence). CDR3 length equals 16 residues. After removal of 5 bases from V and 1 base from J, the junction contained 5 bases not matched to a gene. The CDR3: CASSLWTGSGANVLTF. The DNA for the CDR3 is TGTGCCAGCAGCCTATGGACAGGTTCTGGGGCCAACGTCCTGACTTTC.

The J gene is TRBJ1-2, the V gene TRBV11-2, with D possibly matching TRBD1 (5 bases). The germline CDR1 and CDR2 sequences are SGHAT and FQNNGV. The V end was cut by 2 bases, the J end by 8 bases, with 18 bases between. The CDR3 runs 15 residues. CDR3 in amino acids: CASSLTGYGMGGYTF. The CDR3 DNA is TGTGCCAGCAGCTTAACAGGCTATGGGATGGGGGGCTACACCTTC.

In DNA, the CDR3 is TGTGCCAGCAGTTCGCCTCCGGACAGCTTTAGCAATCAGCCCCAGCATTTT. It encodes CASSSPPDSFSNQPQHF. This sequence joins TRBV6-2 or TRBV6-3 and TRBJ1-5; D might be TRBD1 (6 bases). The CDR3 loop spans 17 amino acids. V lost 4 bases to trimming and J lost 0 bases, with 16 bases between them. In germline, CDR1 is MNHEY, CDR2 SVGEGT.

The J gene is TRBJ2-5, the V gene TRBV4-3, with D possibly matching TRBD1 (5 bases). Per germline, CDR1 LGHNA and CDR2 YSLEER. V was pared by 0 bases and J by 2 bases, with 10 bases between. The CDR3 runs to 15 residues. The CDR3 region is CASSQEEGVQETQYF. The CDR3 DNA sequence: TGCGCCAGCAGCCAAGAAGAAGGGGTACAAGAGACCCAGTACTTC.

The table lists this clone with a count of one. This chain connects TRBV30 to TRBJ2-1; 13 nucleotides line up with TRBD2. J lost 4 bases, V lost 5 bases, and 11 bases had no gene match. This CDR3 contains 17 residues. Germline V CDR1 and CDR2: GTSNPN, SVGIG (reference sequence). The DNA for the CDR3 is TGTGCCTGGGTTGGGGCGGGACTAGCGGGGATGTACAATGAGCAGTTCTTC. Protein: CAWVGAGLAGMYNEQFF.

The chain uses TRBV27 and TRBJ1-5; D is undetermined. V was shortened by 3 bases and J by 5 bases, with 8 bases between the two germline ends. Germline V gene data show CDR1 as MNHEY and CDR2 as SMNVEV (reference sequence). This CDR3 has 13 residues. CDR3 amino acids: CASSFSGYQPQHF. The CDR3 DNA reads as TGTGCCAGCAGTTTCTCGGGGTATCAGCCCCAGCATTTT.

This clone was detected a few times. CDR3 DNA sequence: TGTGCCAGCAGTTTAGAAGCGGGAGGGCGGAATGAGCAGTTCTTC. Its protein product is CASSLEAGGRNEQFF. This chain links TRBV28 with TRBJ2-1, with 10 bases aligning to TRBD2. Germline trimming cut 2 bases from V and 7 bases from J; bases unmatched to any gene: 5. The V gene's germline CDR1 is MDHEN and CDR2 SYDVKM. This CDR3 spans 15 amino acids.

This CDR3 is CASSIAGNHNEQFF. The CDR3, as DNA: TGTGCCAGCAGCATAGCGGGGAATCACAATGAGCAGTTCTTC. The chain recombines TRBV28 with TRBJ2-1; 8 bases are shared with TRBD2. The germline V gene encodes CDR1 MDHEN and CDR2 SYDVKM. CDR3 length equals 14 residues. V trimming: 6 bases; J trimming: 5 bases; junction bases outside the gene matches: 6.

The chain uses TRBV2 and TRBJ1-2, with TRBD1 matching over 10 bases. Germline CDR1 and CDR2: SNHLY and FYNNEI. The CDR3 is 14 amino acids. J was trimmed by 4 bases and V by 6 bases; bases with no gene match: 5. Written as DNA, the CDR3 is TGTGCCAGCAGGGGGACAGGGGCGATCTATGGCTACACCTTC. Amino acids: CASRGTGAIYGYTF.

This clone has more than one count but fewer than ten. CDR3: CASSEGTIVRQYF. CDR3 DNA sequence: TGTGCCAGCAGTGAAGGGACTATCGTTCGGCAGTACTTC. V gene TRBV25-1 combines with J gene TRBJ2-7; 7 bases agree with TRBD2. Germline loops: CDR1 MGHDK, CDR2 SYGVNS. This CDR3 has 13 residues. Trimming removed 2 bases from V and 9 bases from J; junction bases left unmatched: 7.

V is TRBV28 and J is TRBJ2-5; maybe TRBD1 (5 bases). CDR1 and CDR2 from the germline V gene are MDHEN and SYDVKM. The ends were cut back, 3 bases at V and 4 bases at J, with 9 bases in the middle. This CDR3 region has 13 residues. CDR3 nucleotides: TGTGCCAGCAGTTTTGGCAGGGTAGAGACCCAGTACTTC. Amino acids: CASSFGRVETQYF.

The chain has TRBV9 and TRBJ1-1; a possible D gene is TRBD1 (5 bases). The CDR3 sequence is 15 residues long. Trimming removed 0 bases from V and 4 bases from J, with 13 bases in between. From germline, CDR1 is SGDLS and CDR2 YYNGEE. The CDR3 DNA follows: TGTGCCAGCAGCGTAGGCGGGCAGGGAGGCACTGAAGCTTTCTTT. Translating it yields CASSVGGQGGTEAFF.

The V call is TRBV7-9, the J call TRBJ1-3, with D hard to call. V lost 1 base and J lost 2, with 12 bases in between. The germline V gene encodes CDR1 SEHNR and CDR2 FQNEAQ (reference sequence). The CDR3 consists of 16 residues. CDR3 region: CASSLVGGVTGNTIYF. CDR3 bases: TGTGCCAGCAGCTTAGTAGGCGGCGTCACTGGAAACACCATATATTTT.

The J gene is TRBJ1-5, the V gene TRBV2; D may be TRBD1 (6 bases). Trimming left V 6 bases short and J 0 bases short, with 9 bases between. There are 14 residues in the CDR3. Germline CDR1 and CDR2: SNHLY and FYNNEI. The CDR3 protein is CASRQGSSNQPQHF. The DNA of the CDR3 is TGTGCCAGCAGACAGGGTAGTAGCAATCAGCCCCAGCATTTT.

CDR3 sequence (DNA): TGTGCCAGCAGCCCCCGGGCGGGAATCAACACCGGGGAGCTGTTTTTT. This codes for CASSPRAGINTGELFF. The chain carries TRBV7-2 and TRBJ2-2; D is perhaps TRBD2 (6 bases). Germline CDR1 is SGHTA and CDR2 is FQGNSA. V lost 5 bases and J lost 2, with 15 bases in between. The CDR3 runs to 16 residues.

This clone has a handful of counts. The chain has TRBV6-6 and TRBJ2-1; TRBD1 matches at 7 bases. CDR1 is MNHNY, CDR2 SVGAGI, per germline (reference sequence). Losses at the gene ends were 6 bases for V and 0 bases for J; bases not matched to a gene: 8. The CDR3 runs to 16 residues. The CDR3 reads CASRDQTGSSYNEQFF. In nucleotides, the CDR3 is TGTGCCAGCAGAGATCAGACAGGGTCCTCCTACAATGAGCAGTTCTTC.

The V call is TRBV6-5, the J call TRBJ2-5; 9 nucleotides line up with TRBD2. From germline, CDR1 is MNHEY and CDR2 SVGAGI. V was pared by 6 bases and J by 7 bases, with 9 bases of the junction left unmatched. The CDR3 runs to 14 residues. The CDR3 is CASREGLAAGTQYF. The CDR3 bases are TGTGCCAGCAGGGAGGGACTAGCCGCCGGGACCCAGTACTTC.

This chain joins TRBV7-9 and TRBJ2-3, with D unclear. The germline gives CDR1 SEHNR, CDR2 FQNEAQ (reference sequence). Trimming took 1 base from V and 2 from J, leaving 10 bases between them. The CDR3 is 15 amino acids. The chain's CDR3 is CASSLVRAFTDTQYF. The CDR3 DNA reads TGTGCCAGCAGCTTAGTTAGAGCGTTCACAGATACGCAGTATTTT.

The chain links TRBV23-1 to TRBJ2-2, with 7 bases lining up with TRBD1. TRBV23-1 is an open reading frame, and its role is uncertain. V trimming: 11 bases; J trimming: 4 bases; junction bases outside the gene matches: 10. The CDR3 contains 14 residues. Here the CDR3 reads CAGDDRERTGELFF. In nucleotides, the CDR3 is TGCGCCGGGGACGACAGGGAACGCACCGGGGAGCTGTTTTTT.

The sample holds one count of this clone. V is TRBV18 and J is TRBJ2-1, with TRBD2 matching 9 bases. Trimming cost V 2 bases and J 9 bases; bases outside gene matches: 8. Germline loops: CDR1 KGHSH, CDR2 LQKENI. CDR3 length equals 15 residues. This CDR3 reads CASSPTREGRGEQFF. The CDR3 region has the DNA TGTGCCAGCTCACCAACGCGGGAGGGAAGAGGTGAGCAGTTCTTC.

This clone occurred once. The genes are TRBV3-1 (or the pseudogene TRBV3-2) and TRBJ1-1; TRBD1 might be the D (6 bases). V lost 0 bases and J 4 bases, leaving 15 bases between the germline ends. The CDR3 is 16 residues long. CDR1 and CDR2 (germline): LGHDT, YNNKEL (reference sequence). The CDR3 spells CASSQDRQGRTTEAFF. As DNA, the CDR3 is TGTGCCAGCAGCCAAGATAGGCAGGGGAGAACCACTGAAGCTTTCTTT.

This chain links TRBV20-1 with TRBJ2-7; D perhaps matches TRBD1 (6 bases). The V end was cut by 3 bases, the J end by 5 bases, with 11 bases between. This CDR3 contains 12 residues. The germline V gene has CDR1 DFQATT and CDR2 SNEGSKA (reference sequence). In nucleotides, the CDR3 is TGCAGTGCTAGTGCACACAGGGACGAGCAGTACTTC. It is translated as CSASAHRDEQYF.

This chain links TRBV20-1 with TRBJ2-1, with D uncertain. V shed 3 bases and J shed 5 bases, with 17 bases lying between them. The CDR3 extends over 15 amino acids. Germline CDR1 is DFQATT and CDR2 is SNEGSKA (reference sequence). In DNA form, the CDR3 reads TGCAGTGCTAGTCGGTCCATCAGACACCACAATGAGCAGTTCTTC. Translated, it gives CSASRSIRHHNEQFF.

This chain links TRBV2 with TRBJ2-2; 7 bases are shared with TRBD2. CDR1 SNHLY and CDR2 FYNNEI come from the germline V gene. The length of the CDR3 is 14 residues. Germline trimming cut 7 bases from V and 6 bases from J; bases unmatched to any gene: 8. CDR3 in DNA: TGTGCCAGCAAGCGAGCGGGAACCGCCGGGGAGCTGTTTTTT. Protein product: CASKRAGTAGELFF.

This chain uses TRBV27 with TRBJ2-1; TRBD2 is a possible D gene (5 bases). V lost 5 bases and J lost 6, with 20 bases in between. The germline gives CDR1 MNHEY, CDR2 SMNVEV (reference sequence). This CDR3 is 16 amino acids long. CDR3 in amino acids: CASSLYTSKAGNEQFF. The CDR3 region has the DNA TGTGCCAGCAGTCTATACACTAGTAAGGCGGGCAATGAGCAGTTCTTC.